The clone carrying this T cell receptor (beta chain) has only a few counts. The table came from immunoSEQ multiplex PCR; TCRdb's copy has only in-frame clones and leaves some out. The sample shows more than 90,000 clones, under 80% of them seen only once. The CDR3 extends over 18 amino acids. V lost 0 bases and J lost 5; bases outside the gene matches: 10. Germline V gene sequence: CDR1 ENHRY, CDR2 SYGVKD. The record originates from a study of blood T cell repertoires in COVID-19. This receptor was identified in a man aged 45-65 years with acute or convalescent COVID-19. The gene calls are TRBV10-3 and TRBJ2-2; 9 bases match TRBD2. The sample was peripheral blood. CDR3: CAISESMGLAPRTGELFF. In DNA form, the CDR3 reads TGTGCCATCAGTGAGTCAATGGGACTAGCCCCGAGGACCGGGGAGCTGTTTTTT.